This is a list of T cell receptor beta chains from one sample in a study of response to subunit inactivated influenza vaccine. TCRdb re-analysed the RT-PCR reads in MiXCR, keeping a single row per CDR3 protein. The table includes just over 300,000 distinct CDR3 sequences, about a fifth detected once. Sequencing was performed on PBMCs from blood, taken about 19 months after vaccination. The receptor source for this set is a man aged 50 to 75 who received an inactivated influenza vaccine. CDR3s include the opening cysteine and the closing phenylalanine or tryptophan. D genes are given only for firm matches. Size values are once, few and many counts, or a class for expanded clones, and some rows have none.

V gene	clone size	J gene	D gene	CDR3 protein	CDR3 DNA
TRBV20-1	many	TRBJ1-1	.	CSALGAGNTEAFF	TGCAGTGCCCTCGGTGCGGGGAACACTGAAGCTTTCTTT
TRBV6-2/TRBV6-3	few	TRBJ2-3	TRBD2	CASSYVSGGHQPPDTQYF	TGTGCCAGCAGTTACGTGAGCGGGGGCCACCAACCCCCAGATACGCAGTATTTT
TRBV7-8	few	TRBJ1-2	.	CASSPRFGARGYTF	TGTGCCAGCAGCCCCCGGTTTGGGGCGAGGGGCTACACCTTC
TRBV6-1	.	TRBJ1-1	TRBD1	CASRKQGTIPNTEAFF	TGTGCCAGCAGGAAACAGGGGACTATACCGAACACTGAAGCTTTCTTT
TRBV18	few	TRBJ2-3	.	CASSPVQGEADTQYF	TGTGCCAGCTCACCGGTCCAGGGGGAGGCAGATACGCAGTATTTT
TRBV19	few	TRBJ1-5	.	CASSPSVEYNQPQHF	TGTGCCAGTAGTCCTTCTGTCGAGTACAATCAGCCCCAGCATTTT
TRBV5-1	few	TRBJ2-1	.	CASSLGHWNEQFF	TGCGCCAGCAGCTTGGGACATTGGAATGAGCAGTTCTTC
TRBV25-1	many	TRBJ1-4	.	CASRRGTNEKLFF	TGTGCCAGCAGGAGGGGGACTAATGAAAAACTGTTTTTT
TRBV6-2/TRBV6-3	few	TRBJ2-1	.	CASMAGEGGEQFF	TGTGCCAGCATGGCGGGAGAGGGGGGTGAGCAGTTCTTC
TRBV11-2	few	TRBJ2-2	.	CASSPPGRNTGELFF	TGTGCCAGCAGCCCCCCGGGACGGAACACCGGGGAGCTGTTTTTT
TRBV5-4	.	TRBJ2-2	.	CASSPEGDTGELFF	TGTGCCAGCAGCCCCGAGGGGGATACCGGGGAGCTGTTTTTT
TRBV10-3	few	TRBJ1-2	.	CASGGGPNPTGVYGYTF	TGTGCCTCAGGAGGGGGGCCCAACCCTACTGGAGTCTATGGCTACACCTTC
TRBV14	.	TRBJ2-7	.	CASSQDAQSHTEQYF	TGTGCCAGCAGCCAAGATGCACAGTCTCATACGGAGCAGTACTTC
TRBV6-1	.	TRBJ2-7	TRBD1	CASSDPKPGTGSYEQYF	TGTGCCAGCAGTGACCCTAAACCCGGGACAGGGTCCTACGAGCAGTACTTC
TRBV29-1	many	TRBJ1-1	.	CSVRVGVAVNTEAFF	TGCAGCGTTCGGGTCGGTGTTGCCGTGAACACTGAAGCTTTCTTT
TRBV28	.	TRBJ2-3	.	CASNHLQGTDTQYF	TGTGCCAGCAACCATCTTCAGGGCACAGATACGCAGTATTTT
TRBV20-1	few	TRBJ2-3	.	CSASPPEYRTDTQYF	TGCAGTGCTAGCCCCCCGGAATACCGCACAGATACGCAGTATTTT
TRBV7-7	.	TRBJ2-5	.	CASSVGEVETQYF	TGTGCCAGCAGTGTAGGGGAGGTAGAGACCCAGTACTTC
TRBV20-1	few	TRBJ1-5	.	CSARTHRDLNQPQHF	TGCAGTGCTAGGACGCACCGGGATCTCAATCAGCCCCAGCATTTT
TRBV28	few	TRBJ1-1	.	CASSFGRGEAFF	TGTGCCAGCAGTTTCGGCAGGGGTGAAGCTTTCTTT
TRBV5-1	.	TRBJ2-1	TRBD1	CASSSSGGFEQFF	TGCGCCAGCAGCTCATCAGGGGGCTTTGAGCAGTTCTTC
TRBV20-1	few	TRBJ1-5	TRBD1	CSAGQGTSNQPQHF	TGCAGTGCGGGACAGGGGACTAGCAATCAGCCCCAGCATTTT
TRBV6-1	few	TRBJ1-1	TRBD1	CASTPAGTVGHTEAFF	TGTGCCAGCACCCCAGCCGGGACAGTAGGTCACACTGAAGCTTTCTTT
TRBV29-1	few	TRBJ1-1	.	CSVDQGRAFF	TGCAGCGTTGACCAGGGGCGCGCTTTCTTT
TRBV4-3	.	TRBJ1-2	.	CASSQSRNYYGYTF	TGCGCCAGCAGCCAGTCTAGGAATTACTATGGCTACACCTTC
TRBV30	.	TRBJ2-7	.	CAWTAGGVEQYF	TGTGCCTGGACCGCTGGCGGGGTCGAGCAGTACTTC
TRBV12-3/TRBV12-4	few	TRBJ1-2	TRBD1	CASSTGTAYGYTF	TGTGCCAGCAGCACCGGGACAGCCTATGGCTACACCTTC
TRBV10-3	few	TRBJ2-3	.	CAISDGDMVADTQYF	TGTGCCATCAGTGACGGGGATATGGTCGCAGATACGCAGTATTTT
TRBV5-1	.	TRBJ1-4	TRBD1	CASSTLTGGKEKLFF	TGCGCCAGCAGCACTTTGACAGGGGGCAAGGAAAAACTGTTTTTT
TRBV6-2/TRBV6-3	few	TRBJ1-1	.	CASSQTGGGTEAFF	TGTGCCAGCAGTCAGACAGGCGGAGGTACCGAAGCTTTCTTT
TRBV24-1	few	TRBJ1-2	TRBD1	CATSDLGTVANYGYTF	TGTGCCACCAGTGATTTAGGGACAGTTGCTAACTATGGCTACACCTTC
TRBV6-2/TRBV6-3	few	TRBJ1-2	.	CASSRRSPIRQKLSYGYTF	TGTGCCAGCAGTCGAAGGTCCCCTATCAGACAGAAGCTTTCGTATGGCTACACCTTC
TRBV5-1	once	TRBJ2-4	.	CASSLASGNKNIQYF	TGCGCCAGCAGCTTGGCATCCGGTAACAAAAACATTCAGTACTTC
TRBV12-3/TRBV12-4	.	TRBJ2-7	.	CASSSAAPGLREQYF	TGTGCCAGCAGTTCTGCAGCCCCAGGGTTAAGGGAGCAGTACTTC
TRBV15	many	TRBJ1-5	TRBD1	CATSSSRTGGGNQPQHF	TGTGCCACCAGCAGCTCAAGGACAGGGGGCGGAAATCAGCCCCAGCATTTT
TRBV20-1	.	TRBJ1-2	TRBD1	CSATTRTGVVDYGYTF	TGCAGTGCTACGACGCGTACAGGGGTTGTCGACTATGGCTACACCTTC
TRBV29-1	few	TRBJ1-1	.	CSVEVTNTEAFF	TGCAGCGTTGAGGTGACAAACACTGAAGCTTTCTTT
TRBV14	many	TRBJ2-1	TRBD2	CASSRWTSGRLSSYNEQFF	TGTGCCAGCAGCCGATGGACTAGCGGGAGGTTAAGCTCCTACAATGAGCAGTTCTTC
TRBV5-6	many	TRBJ1-6	.	CASSLSNNSPLHF	TGTGCCAGCAGCCTCAGCAATAATTCACCCCTCCACTTT
TRBV27	.	TRBJ1-1	.	CTSSTKTWQIYLGTEAFF	TGCACCAGCAGTACAAAAACGTGGCAGATCTACCTTGGTACTGAAGCTTTCTTT
TRBV6-2/TRBV6-3	.	TRBJ2-5	.	CASARRAGRGETQYF	TGTGCCAGCGCCCGGAGGGCGGGAAGAGGGGAGACCCAGTACTTC
TRBV28	few	TRBJ1-5	.	CASSLNLDQPQHF	TGTGCCAGCAGTTTGAATCTAGATCAGCCCCAGCATTTT
TRBV7-9	few	TRBJ1-1	.	CASTVMNTEAFF	TGTGCCAGCACCGTGATGAACACTGAAGCTTTCTTT
TRBV10-3	.	TRBJ1-1	.	CAISWTEDTEAFF	TGTGCCATCAGCTGGACTGAGGACACTGAAGCTTTCTTT
TRBV5-4	few	TRBJ1-4	.	CASSLERGKLFF	TGTGCCAGCAGCCTGGAGAGGGGGAAACTGTTTTTT
TRBV4-3	.	TRBJ2-7	.	CASSQAAHYEQYF	TGCGCCAGCAGCCAAGCCGCGCATTACGAGCAGTACTTC
TRBV20-1	many	TRBJ1-5	.	CSGGNQPQHF	TGCAGTGGGGGCAATCAGCCCCAGCATTTT
TRBV3-1	few	TRBJ2-5	TRBD2	CASSLAGRTQTQYF	TGTGCCAGCAGCCTAGCGGGGAGAACGCAGACCCAGTACTTC
TRBV12-3/TRBV12-4	few	TRBJ1-5	TRBD1	CASTIGQGRQPQHF	TGTGCCAGCACCATAGGACAGGGGAGGCAGCCCCAGCATTTT